The clone carrying this TCR beta chain was counted a few times. Antigen unknown. This sample stems from a study of cytotoxic CD8 clonotypes in ibrutinib-treated CLL. Points from the study as a whole: A rise in clonality was seen at ibrutinib response, and a fall back toward baseline was seen at progression. Circulating CD8+ T-cell counts were tracked by baseline clonality, which exceeded that of age-matched healthy donors. With treatment, public clonotypes, which were uncommon, either contracted or remained stable.

This CDR3 is 14 amino acids long. Germline loops: CDR1 SNHLY, CDR2 FYNNEI. V was shortened by 6 bases and J by 8 bases, with 19 bases between the two germline ends. Method: immunoSEQ multiplex PCR; TCRdb's copy keeps in-frame clones and lacks some. Here the sample spans approximately 200,000 clones, around 70% being singletons. The material sequenced was PBMCs, taken after 24 months of ibrutinib treatment. The chain is built from TRBV2 and TRBJ1-2, with D maybe TRBD1 (6 bases). The clonotype was recovered from a human donor with chronic lymphocytic leukemia. This chain's CDR3 is CASRIPGTPTGYTF. The CDR3 nucleotides are TGTGCCAGCAGGATTCCCGGGACACCCACAGGCTACACCTTC.